This T cell receptor (beta chain) was sequenced in a study of T cell repertoires in cytomegalovirus infection. TCRdb itself ran the reads through MiXCR, one entry per CDR3 protein. Of around 49,000 distinct CDR3 sequences in the sample, about 18% were seen once. CDR3 size: 16 residues. V shed 5 bases, J shed 6 bases, and the junction held 11 bases outside the gene matches. Germline values: CDR1 SGHTA, CDR2 FQGNSA. This clonotype turned up a few times. Its target is unknown. The sequence came from a human donor in good health (CMV status not recorded). Some clones in this sample may be carry-over from other donors' samples. The chain combines TRBV7-2 with TRBJ2-1; 9 bases agree with TRBD2. This specimen was CD8+ T cells from cultured PBMCs, taken from culture after CMV antigen stimulation. In DNA, the CDR3 is TGTGCCAGCAGCGTCAACTTAGCGGGAGTAGGCAATGAGCAGTTCTTC. It translates to CASSVNLAGVGNEQFF.